The rows below give T cell receptor beta chains drawn from one sample of a study of T cell responses to AZD1222 COVID-19 vaccine. Sequenced by immunoSEQ multiplex PCR; TCRdb stores in-frame clones only, minus some. The profile shows tens of thousands of clones, nearly 90% of them singletons. The sample consisted of peripheral blood, taken on day 0 of AZD1222 vaccination. The receptor set was obtained from an adult in good health. The CDR3 runs from the conserved cysteine through the conserved F or W.

CDR3 protein	CDR3 length	V gene	J gene
CAWSHTGQSYGYTF	14	TRBV30	TRBJ1-2
CASSMVGQKETQYF	14	TRBV19	TRBJ2-5
CATRGSGTDEQFF	13	TRBV24-1	TRBJ2-1
CASGLWTNEQFF	12	TRBV12-5	TRBJ2-1
CASSLGLADYNEQFF	15	TRBV11-2	TRBJ2-1
CASSLLAGSYNEQFF	15	TRBV5-6	TRBJ2-1
CASYQWEGLGTQYF	14	TRBV27	TRBJ2-3
CASSSQGVGTDTQYF	15	TRBV18	TRBJ2-3
CASRDGGRMNTEAFF	15	TRBV2	TRBJ1-1
CASSQGGPTGPYEQYF	16	TRBV4-2	TRBJ2-7
CASSLGLAGELDEQFF	16	TRBV7-2	TRBJ2-1
CASSPPGVEGAQPQHF	16	TRBV18	TRBJ1-5
CASSLVGRDEKLFF	14	TRBV5-1	TRBJ1-4
CASSVGRGLGRNEQFF	16	TRBV9	TRBJ2-1
CASSSSPRVGRADTQYF	17	TRBV6-2/TRBV6-3	TRBJ2-3
CASSDTGYGNTEAFF	15	TRBV25-1	TRBJ1-1
CASSPDQVQPQHF	13	TRBV19	TRBJ1-5
CASSLEATNEKLFF	14	TRBV11-2	TRBJ1-4
CASGPPGQMNTEAFF	15	TRBV12-5	TRBJ1-1
CASSGGGGNQYF	12	TRBV25-1	TRBJ2-4
CASSVGGNSNQPQHF	15	TRBV9	TRBJ1-5
CASSPRTGQSSGNTIYF	17	TRBV14	TRBJ1-3
CASSHTPGQVNEKLFF	16	TRBV7-8	TRBJ1-4
CASSFEGGMNTEAFF	15	TRBV6-5	TRBJ1-1
CASTLGTGGSYEQYF	15	TRBV6-5	TRBJ2-7
CASIEQGNTEAFF	13	TRBV2	TRBJ1-1
CASSRSPSGARDTQYF	16	TRBV5-4	TRBJ2-3
CASTVLRTNTEAFF	14	TRBV2	TRBJ1-1
CASSRASGRAPGELFF	16	TRBV19	TRBJ2-2
CASTAGLRETQYF	13	TRBV7-9	TRBJ2-5
CASSMGSGQEYNQPQHF	17	TRBV19	TRBJ1-5
CASSLTEISYEQYF	14	TRBV7-6	TRBJ2-7
CASSLGLTAGEQFF	14	TRBV7-2	TRBJ2-1
CASRTTYEQYF	11	TRBV6-5	TRBJ2-7
CASSFGLAGESDTQYF	16	TRBV5-1	TRBJ2-3
CASSVVRGLAGPNTGELFF	19	TRBV9	TRBJ2-2
CASNGGKGETQYF	13	TRBV2	TRBJ2-5
CASSRKMNTEAFF	13	TRBV6-5	TRBJ1-1
CASSYSSGMASYEQYF	16	TRBV6-5	TRBJ2-7
CASSRAGAGADNEQFF	16	TRBV11-2	TRBJ2-1
CASLGTSGRKYEQYF	15	TRBV7-9	TRBJ2-7
CATSDLTGQGLNEKLFF	17	TRBV24-1	TRBJ1-4